This T cell receptor beta chain was identified in a study of cytomegalovirus exposure and HLA in healthy donors. The PCR employed 60 Vbeta primers together with 13 Jbeta primers. Repertoires were generated with immunoSEQ multiplex PCR, while TCRdb's copy carries only in-frame clones and drops some. Of approximately 180,000 clones detected, just over 75% appear once; the ten largest clones hold more than 3%. The sample taken for sequencing was PBMCs. The origin of this receptor is a woman aged 60-70 years in good health and CMV-seropositive.

CDR3 protein: CASSERQANEQFF. CDR3 DNA sequence: TGTGCCAGCAGTGAGCGACAGGCCAATGAGCAGTTCTTC. The V and J genes are TRBV6-1 and TRBJ2-1; D may be TRBD1 (6 bases). This CDR3 region has 13 residues. Germline V gives CDR1 MNHNS, CDR2 SASEGT. Trimming stripped 3 bases from V and 6 bases from J, with 9 bases between.